This is a list of T cell receptor beta chains from one sample in a study of immune evolution from preneoplasia to lung adenocarcinoma. TCRdb keeps only in-frame clones here, not all; method: immunoSEQ multiplex PCR. The sample holds 16,000 or so clones; 86% are singletons and the top ten take 2% to 3%. The sequencing sample was made of FFPE invasive lung adenocarcinoma tissue. All receptors come from a person between 70 and 80 years old with invasive lung adenocarcinoma. Each CDR3 is given with its conserved first and last residue. D genes are given only for firm matches. Size is stated for part of the rows, as once, few or many counts, or as a class when the clone is expanded.

>TRBJ1-5|NA|TRBV7-4|NA
TGTGCCAGCAGCCAATACAGGGAGAGGAGCAATCAGCCCCAGCATTTT
CASSQYRERSNQPQHF
>TRBJ2-3|TRBD2|TRBV7-6|NA
TGTGCCAGCAGCCCCGGACTAGCGGGAGGGCCGGGTACAGATACGCAGTATTTT
CASSPGLAGGPGTDTQYF
>TRBJ1-5|NA|TRBV30|NA
TGTGCCTGGAGTGACAGGTCAACGGGGACCCAGCATTTT
CAWSDRSTGTQHF
>TRBJ1-5|NA|TRBV7-9|NA
TGTGCCAGCAGCCAGGGAGGGGGTCAGCCCCAGCATTTT
CASSQGGGQPQHF
>TRBJ1-2|TRBD1|TRBV6-1|NA
TGTGCCAGCAGTGAGGATGGGACAGGTAGCTATGGCTACACCTTC
CASSEDGTGSYGYTF
>TRBJ1-1|NA|TRBV10-2|once
TGCGCCAGCAGTTGGGACTTTGCGGACAGGAACACTGAAGCTTTCTTT
CASSWDFADRNTEAFF
>TRBJ1-3|NA|TRBV6-5|NA
TGTGCCAGCAGTTACTCGCTGGGATTTTCGGGAAACACCATATATTTT
CASSYSLGFSGNTIYF
>TRBJ2-1|TRBD1|TRBV7-3|NA
TGTGCCAGCAGTACAGGGGTCCACAATGAGCAGTTCTTC
CASSTGVHNEQFF
>TRBJ2-3|TRBD2|TRBV2|once
TGTGCCAGCAGTGAAGCCAACAGCGGGGGGCTCACAGATACGCAGTATTTT
CASSEANSGGLTDTQYF
>TRBJ2-7|NA|TRBV4-1|NA
TGCGCCAGCAGCCAAAACACAGGTGCCGGCTACGAGCAGTACTTC
CASSQNTGAGYEQYF
>TRBJ1-2|NA|TRBV9|NA
TGTGCCAGCAGCACACAAGATACGGGACTCTACTATGGCTACACCTTC
CASSTQDTGLYYGYTF
>TRBJ2-7|TRBD2|TRBV6-5|NA
TGTGCCAGCAGGACCCCAGCGGGGCGGAACGAGCAGTACTTC
CASRTPAGRNEQYF
>TRBJ2-1|NA|TRBV11-2|few
TGTGCCAGCAGCGCACGGAGGGTAAATGAGCAGTTCTTC
CASSARRVNEQFF
>TRBJ2-5|NA|TRBV18|NA
TGTGCCAGCTCTAGGACAGATCAAGAGACCCAGTACTTC
CASSRTDQETQYF
>TRBJ2-7|NA|TRBV30|NA
TGTGCCTGGAGTGTACTGCTTGGACACTTATACGAGCAGTACTTC
CAWSVLLGHLYEQYF
>TRBJ1-1|TRBD1|TRBV10-2|NA
TGCGCCAGCAGTCCCTTACAGGGGGCTGAAGCTTTCTTT
CASSPLQGAEAFF
>TRBJ1-2|NA|TRBV7-6|NA
TGTGCCAGCAGCTTAACTCCTCGGGGGCCTCGCTATGGCTACACCTTC
CASSLTPRGPRYGYTF
>TRBJ2-7|TRBD1|TRBV7-8|NA
TGTGCCAGCAGCTTAGCCACCGCGACAGGGCACTCCTACGAGCAGTACTTC
CASSLATATGHSYEQYF
>TRBJ2-6|NA|TRBV28|NA
TGTGCCAGCAGTTCTCAGGGTTCCGGGGCCAACGTCCTGACTTTC
CASSSQGSGANVLTF
>TRBJ2-7|TRBD2|TRBV2|NA
TGTGCCAGCAGTGATAGACTAGCGGGGAGCTACGAGCAGTACTTC
CASSDRLAGSYEQYF
>TRBJ2-5|TRBD2|TRBV25-1|NA
TGTGCCAGCAGTGCCCTAGCGGGGGGGCCGGAGACCCAGTACTTC
CASSALAGGPETQYF
>TRBJ1-3|NA|TRBV4-1|NA
TGCGCCAGCAGCCAAGATGCGGGGGAGCCTGGAAACACCATATATTTT
CASSQDAGEPGNTIYF
>TRBJ2-7|NA|TRBV18|NA
TGTGCCAGCTCGGGTGACAGCTCCTACGAGCAGTACTTC
CASSGDSSYEQYF
>TRBJ1-3|NA|TRBV4-1|NA
TGCGCCAGCAGCCAACATACTACGCGGGAGGCCGGAAACACCATATATTTT
CASSQHTTREAGNTIYF
>TRBJ1-1|NA|TRBV10-3|NA
TGTGCCATCAGTGAGCTCCCTATGGGAGAAAACACTGAAGCTTTCTTT
CAISELPMGENTEAFF
>TRBJ2-3|NA|TRBV4-1|NA
TGCGCCAGCAGCCAAGACCGGGGGTCCACCAACACAGATACGCAGTATTTT
CASSQDRGSTNTDTQYF
>TRBJ2-1|TRBD2|TRBV7-2|NA
TGTGCCAGCAGCTTAGCCGAGACTAGCGGTAATGAGCAGTTCTTC
CASSLAETSGNEQFF
>TRBJ2-2|TRBD2|TRBV10-2|NA
TGCGCCAGCAGCTTGACTAGCGGGAGTACAGGGGAGCTGTTTTTT
CASSLTSGSTGELFF
>TRBJ1-1|NA|TRBV11-3|NA
TGTGCCAGCAGCTTAGACGGGTCCACTGAAGCTTTCTTT
CASSLDGSTEAFF
>TRBJ2-1|TRBD1|TRBV11-2|NA
TGTGCCAGCAGCACCTCAAGTGGGGACAGGGGGCGGAATGAGCAGTTCTTC
CASSTSSGDRGRNEQFF
>TRBJ1-1|NA|TRBV5-1|NA
TGCGCCAGCAGCTTGGATGTTCGGGGGCTGAAAGCTTTCTTT
CASSLDVRGLKAFF
>TRBJ2-1|NA|TRBV9|NA
TGTGCCAGCAGCGTTCCGACTAGTACAAATGAGCAGTTCTTC
CASSVPTSTNEQFF
>TRBJ2-3|TRBD2|TRBV6-5|NA
TGTGCCAGCAGTTACTTAACTAGCGGGATTGATACGCAGTATTTT
CASSYLTSGIDTQYF
>TRBJ2-1|NA|TRBV7-2|NA
TGTGCCAGCAGCAGATGGACGGGCAATGAGCAGTTCTTC
CASSRWTGNEQFF
>TRBJ1-1|TRBD1|TRBV6-1|NA
TGTGCCAGCAGTGAAAACCCTGGGGGACAGGGTTACACTGAAGCTTTCTTT
CASSENPGGQGYTEAFF
>TRBJ2-3|NA|TRBV12-2|once
TGTGCAAGTCGCTTAGAGGGCTTTAGCACAGATACGCAGTATTTT
CASRLEGFSTDTQYF
>TRBJ1-1|NA|TRBV6-1|NA
TGTGCCATCCGATCTTTAGGATCTGAAGCTTTCTTT
CAIRSLGSEAFF
>TRBJ2-5|NA|TRBV18|NA
TGTGCCAGCTTAGAAGAAAGACAAGAGACCCAGTACTTC
CASLEERQETQYF
>TRBJ1-3|NA|TRBV7-9|NA
TGTGCCAGCGGGCAGGCCTCTGGAAACACCATATATTTT
CASGQASGNTIYF
>TRBJ1-1|NA|TRBV30|once
TGTGCCTGGAGTGTATGGCGGGGAACAGGGATCACTGAAGCTTTCTTT
CAWSVWRGTGITEAFF
>TRBJ2-2|TRBD2|TRBV6-6|once
TGTGCCAGCAGTTCTACGGGAGGGGGTGGGGAGCTGTTTTTT
CASSSTGGGGELFF
>TRBJ1-2|NA|TRBV5-8|few
TGTGCCAGCAGCTTTACCGGACAACGCTACACCTTC
CASSFTGQRYTF
>TRBJ2-7|NA|TRBV28|NA
TGTGCCAGCAGTCCACCCCAGAGCTCCTACGAGCAGTACTTC
CASSPPQSSYEQYF
>TRBJ2-5|NA|TRBV4-1|NA
TGCGCCAGCAGCCAAGATAGAGCAGGGTGGGAGACCCAGTACTTC
CASSQDRAGWETQYF
>TRBJ2-1|TRBD2|TRBV11-2|few
TGTGCCAGCAGCCCTAGTGGGACTAGCTCGGACAATGAGCAGTTCTTC
CASSPSGTSSDNEQFF
>TRBJ2-7|TRBD1|TRBV5-8|once
TGTGCCAGCAGCTTCGGCCGGGACAGGGTATACTACGAGCAGTACTTC
CASSFGRDRVYYEQYF
>TRBJ2-2|TRBD2|TRBV5-1|NA
TGCGCCAGCAGCTCCAGGGCTAGCGGTACCGGGGAGCTGTTTTTT
CASSSRASGTGELFF
>TRBJ2-7|TRBD2|TRBV29-1|NA
TGCAGCGTTCGGACTAGCGGGAGGACCCCCTCCTACGAGCAGTACTTC
CSVRTSGRTPSYEQYF
>TRBJ2-3|NA|TRBV30|NA
TGTGCCTGGAACCCAGGCGGGGATACGCAGTATTTT
CAWNPGGDTQYF
>TRBJ2-5|TRBD2|TRBV9|NA
TGTGCCAGCAGCTTGGCGGGAGATGTGGAGACCCAGTACTTC
CASSLAGDVETQYF
>TRBJ2-1|TRBD2|TRBV30|once
TGTGCCTGGAGTGCCCGGGCGACTAGCGGGAGAGACGATGAGCAGTTCTTC
CAWSARATSGRDDEQFF
>TRBJ2-7|NA|TRBV18|once
TGTGCCAGCTCACCATCCCTGACCTACGAGCAGTACTTC
CASSPSLTYEQYF
>TRBJ2-3|NA|TRBV29-1|NA
TGCAGCGTTGAAGTGACCCAGGGGGATACGCAGTATTTT
CSVEVTQGDTQYF
>TRBJ2-5|NA|TRBV2|NA
TGTGCCAGCAGCTCCGGAGTGTACCAAGAGACCCAGTACTTC
CASSSGVYQETQYF
>TRBJ2-5|TRBD2|TRBV9|once
TGTGCCAGCAGCTCACACCAGCGGGGGGGAGAGACCCAGTACTTC
CASSSHQRGGETQYF
>TRBJ1-1|NA|TRBV7-9|NA
TGTGCCAGCAGCTGGGGGAACACTGAAGCTTTCTTT
CASSWGNTEAFF
>TRBJ1-2|NA|TRBV11-2|NA
TGTGCCAGCAGCCAACAGGGCAAGAACTATGGCTACACCTTC
CASSQQGKNYGYTF
>TRBJ1-1|NA|TRBV2|NA
TGTGCCAGCGGGTTGAGCTTGATGAACACTGAAGCTTTCTTT
CASGLSLMNTEAFF
>TRBJ2-1|NA|TRBV9|NA
TGTGCCAGCAGCGTAGCGGGGGACTCCTACAATGAGCAGTTCTTC
CASSVAGDSYNEQFF
>TRBJ2-3|NA|TRBV5-1|NA
TGCGCCAGCAGCTTGGGCCAGTTATCTCCAGATACGCAGTATTTT
CASSLGQLSPDTQYF